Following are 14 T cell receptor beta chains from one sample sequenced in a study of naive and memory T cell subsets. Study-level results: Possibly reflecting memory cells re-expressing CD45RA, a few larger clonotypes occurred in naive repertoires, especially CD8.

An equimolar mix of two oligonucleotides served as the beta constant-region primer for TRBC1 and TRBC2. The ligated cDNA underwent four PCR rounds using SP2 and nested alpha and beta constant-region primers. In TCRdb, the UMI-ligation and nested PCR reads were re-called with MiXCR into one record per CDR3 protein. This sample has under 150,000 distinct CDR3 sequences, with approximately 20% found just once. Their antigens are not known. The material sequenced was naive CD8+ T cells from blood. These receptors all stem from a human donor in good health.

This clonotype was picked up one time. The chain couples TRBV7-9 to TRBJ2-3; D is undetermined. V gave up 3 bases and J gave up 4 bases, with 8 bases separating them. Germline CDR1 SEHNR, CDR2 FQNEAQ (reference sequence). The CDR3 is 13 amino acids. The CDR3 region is CASSFHEPDTQYF. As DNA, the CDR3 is TGTGCCAGCAGCTTCCACGAGCCAGATACGCAGTATTTT.

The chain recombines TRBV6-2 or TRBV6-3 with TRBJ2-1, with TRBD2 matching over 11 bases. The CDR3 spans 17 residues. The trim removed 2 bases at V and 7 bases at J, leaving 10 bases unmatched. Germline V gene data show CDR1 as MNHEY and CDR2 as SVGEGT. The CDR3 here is CASSYPSLAGDSNEQFF. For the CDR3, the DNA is TGTGCCAGCAGTTACCCATCACTAGCGGGAGATTCAAATGAGCAGTTCTTC.

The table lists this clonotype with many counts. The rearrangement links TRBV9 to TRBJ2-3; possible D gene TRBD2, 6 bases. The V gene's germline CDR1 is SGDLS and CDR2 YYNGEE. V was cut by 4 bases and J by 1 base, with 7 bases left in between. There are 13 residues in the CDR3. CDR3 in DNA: TGTGCCAGCAGCCCGGGGGGCACAGATACGCAGTATTTT. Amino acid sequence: CASSPGGTDTQYF.

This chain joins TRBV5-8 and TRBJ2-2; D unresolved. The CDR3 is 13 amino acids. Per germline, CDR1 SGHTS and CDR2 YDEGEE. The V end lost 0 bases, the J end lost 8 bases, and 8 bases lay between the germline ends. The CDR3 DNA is TGTGCCAGCAGCTTGGCCGATAGGGGGGAGCTGTTTTTT. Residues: CASSLADRGELFF.

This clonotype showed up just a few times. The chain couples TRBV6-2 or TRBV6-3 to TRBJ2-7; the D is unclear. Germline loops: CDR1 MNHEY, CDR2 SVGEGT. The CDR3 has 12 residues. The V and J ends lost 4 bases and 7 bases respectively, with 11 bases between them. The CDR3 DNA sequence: TGTGCCAGCAGTTTAGACTGGGTGGAGCAGTACTTC. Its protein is CASSLDWVEQYF.

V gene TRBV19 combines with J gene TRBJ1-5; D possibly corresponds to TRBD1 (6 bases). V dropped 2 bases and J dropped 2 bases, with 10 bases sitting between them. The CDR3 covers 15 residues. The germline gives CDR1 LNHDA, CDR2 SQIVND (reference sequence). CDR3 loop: CASSILAGGNQPQHF. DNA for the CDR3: TGTGCCAGTAGTATATTAGCAGGGGGCAATCAGCCCCAGCATTTT.

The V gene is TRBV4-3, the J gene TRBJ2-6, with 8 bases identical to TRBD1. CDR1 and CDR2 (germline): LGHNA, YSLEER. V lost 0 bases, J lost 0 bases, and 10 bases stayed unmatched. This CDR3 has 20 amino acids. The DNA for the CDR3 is TGCGCCAGCAGCCAAGATCGGACCGGGACAGGAATCTCTGGGGCCAACGTCCTGACTTTC. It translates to CASSQDRTGTGISGANVLTF.

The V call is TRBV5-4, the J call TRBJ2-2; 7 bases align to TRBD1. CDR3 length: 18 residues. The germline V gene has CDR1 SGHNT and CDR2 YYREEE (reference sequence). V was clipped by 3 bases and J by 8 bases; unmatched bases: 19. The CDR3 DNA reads TGTGCCAGCAGCTCCGCATTAGCCGGGACAGTCTATTTGGGGGAGCTGTTTTTT. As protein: CASSSALAGTVYLGELFF.

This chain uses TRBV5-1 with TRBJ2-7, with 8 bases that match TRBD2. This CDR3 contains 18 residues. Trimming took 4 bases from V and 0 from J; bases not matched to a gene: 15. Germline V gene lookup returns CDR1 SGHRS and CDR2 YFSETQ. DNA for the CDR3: TGCGCCAGCAGCCTAAATTCTGCGCTAGCGGGTAGCTCCTACGAGCAGTACTTC. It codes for CASSLNSALAGSSYEQYF.

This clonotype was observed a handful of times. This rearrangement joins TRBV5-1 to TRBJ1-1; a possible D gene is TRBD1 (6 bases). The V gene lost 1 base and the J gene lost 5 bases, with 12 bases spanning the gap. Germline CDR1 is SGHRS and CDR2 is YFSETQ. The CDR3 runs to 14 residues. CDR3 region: CASSLLGRGTEAFF. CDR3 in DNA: TGCGCCAGCAGCTTGCTGGGCAGGGGTACTGAAGCTTTCTTT.

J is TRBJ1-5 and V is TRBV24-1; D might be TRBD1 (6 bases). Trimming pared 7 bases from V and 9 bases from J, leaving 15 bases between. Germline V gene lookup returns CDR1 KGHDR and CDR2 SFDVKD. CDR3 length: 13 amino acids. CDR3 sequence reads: CATRDSEAGPQHF. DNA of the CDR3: TGTGCCACCAGGGACAGCGAGGCGGGGCCCCAGCATTTT.

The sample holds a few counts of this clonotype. For the CDR3, the DNA is TGTGCCAGCAGCTTGGGACAGGGGGCTTGGGAGCAGTACTTC. Translation: CASSLGQGAWEQYF. V and J are TRBV5-6 and TRBJ2-7, with 10 bases fitting TRBD1. Germline trimming cut 0 bases from V and 7 bases from J; bases unmatched to any gene: 4. CDR1 and CDR2 from the germline V gene are SGHDT and YYEEEE. The CDR3 length is 14 residues.

The CDR3 DNA follows: TGCAGTGCTAGTCCGGACAGGGGGCAAGAGACCCAGTACTTC. As protein: CSASPDRGQETQYF. The chain has TRBV20-1 and TRBJ2-5, with 10 positions matching TRBD1. Losses at the gene ends were 3 bases for V and 2 bases for J; bases not matched to a gene: 3. The CDR3 length is 14 residues. Germline V lookup: CDR1 DFQATT, CDR2 SNEGSKA (reference sequence).

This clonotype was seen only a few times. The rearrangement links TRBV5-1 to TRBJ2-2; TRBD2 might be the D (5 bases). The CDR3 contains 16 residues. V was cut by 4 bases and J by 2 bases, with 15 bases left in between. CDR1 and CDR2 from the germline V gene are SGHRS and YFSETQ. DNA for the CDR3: TGCGCCAGCAGCGGACCACTAGAGATCAACACCGGGGAGCTGTTTTTT. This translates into CASSGPLEINTGELFF.